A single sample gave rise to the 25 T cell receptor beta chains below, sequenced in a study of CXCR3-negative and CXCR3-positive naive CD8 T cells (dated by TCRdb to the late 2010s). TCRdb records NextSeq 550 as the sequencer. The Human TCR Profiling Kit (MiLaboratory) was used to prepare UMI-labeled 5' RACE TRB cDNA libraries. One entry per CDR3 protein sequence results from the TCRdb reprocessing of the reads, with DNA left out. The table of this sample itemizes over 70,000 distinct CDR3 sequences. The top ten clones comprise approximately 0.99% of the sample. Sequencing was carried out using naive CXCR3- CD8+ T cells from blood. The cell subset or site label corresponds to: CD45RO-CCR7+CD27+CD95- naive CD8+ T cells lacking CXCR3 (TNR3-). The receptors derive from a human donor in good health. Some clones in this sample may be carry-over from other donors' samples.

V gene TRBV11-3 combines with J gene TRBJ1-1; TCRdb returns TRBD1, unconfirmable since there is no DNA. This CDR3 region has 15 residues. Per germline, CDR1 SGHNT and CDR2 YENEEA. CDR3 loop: CASSLALGVSTEAFF.

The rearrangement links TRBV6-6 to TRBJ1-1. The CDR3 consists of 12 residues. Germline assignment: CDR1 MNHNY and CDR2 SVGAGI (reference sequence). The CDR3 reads CASTITNTEAFF.

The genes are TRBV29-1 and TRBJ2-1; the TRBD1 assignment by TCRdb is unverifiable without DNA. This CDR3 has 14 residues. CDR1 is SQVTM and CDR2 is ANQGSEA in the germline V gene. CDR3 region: CSVEAQPLYNEQFF.

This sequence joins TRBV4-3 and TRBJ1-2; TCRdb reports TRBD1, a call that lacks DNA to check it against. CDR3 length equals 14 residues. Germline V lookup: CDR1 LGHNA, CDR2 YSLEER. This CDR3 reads CTSSQDDRADGYTF.

CDR3: CASSRAPNTEAFF. The V call is TRBV5-1, the J call TRBJ1-1; the D call of TRBD1 rests on TCRdb alone, since no DNA is present to check it. The germline CDR1 and CDR2 sequences are SGHRS and YFSETQ. The CDR3 totals 13 residues.

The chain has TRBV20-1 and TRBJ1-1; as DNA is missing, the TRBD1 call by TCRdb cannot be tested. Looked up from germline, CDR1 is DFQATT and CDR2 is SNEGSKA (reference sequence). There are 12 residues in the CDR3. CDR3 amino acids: CSAWEGVGEALF.

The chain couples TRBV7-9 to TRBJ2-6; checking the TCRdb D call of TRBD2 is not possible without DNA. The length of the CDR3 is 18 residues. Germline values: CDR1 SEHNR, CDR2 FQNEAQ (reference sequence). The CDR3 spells CASRPESERDSGANVLTF.

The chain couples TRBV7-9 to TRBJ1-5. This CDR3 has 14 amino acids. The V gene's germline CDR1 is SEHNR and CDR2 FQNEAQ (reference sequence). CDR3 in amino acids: CASSPTSENQPQHF. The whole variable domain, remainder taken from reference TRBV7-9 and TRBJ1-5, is DTGVSQNPRHKITKRGQNVTFRCDPISEHNRLYWYRQTLGQGPEFLTYFQNEAQLEKSRLLSDRFSAERPKGSFSTLEIQRTEQGDSAMYLCASSPTSENQPQHFGDGTRLSIL.

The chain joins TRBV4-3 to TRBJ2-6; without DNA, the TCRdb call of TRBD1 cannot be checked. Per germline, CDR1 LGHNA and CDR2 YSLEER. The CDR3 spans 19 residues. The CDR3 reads CASSQADREGIAGANVLTF.

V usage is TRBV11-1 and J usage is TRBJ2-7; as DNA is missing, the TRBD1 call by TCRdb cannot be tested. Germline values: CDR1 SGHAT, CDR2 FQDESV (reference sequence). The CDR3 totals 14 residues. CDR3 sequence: CASSLGSAPDEQYF. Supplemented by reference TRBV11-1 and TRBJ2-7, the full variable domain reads EAEVAQSPRYKITEKSQAVAFWCDPISGHATLYWYRQILGQGPELLVQFQDESVVDDSQLPKDRFSAERLKGVDSTLKIQPAELGDSAMYLCASSLGSAPDEQYFGPGTRLTVT.

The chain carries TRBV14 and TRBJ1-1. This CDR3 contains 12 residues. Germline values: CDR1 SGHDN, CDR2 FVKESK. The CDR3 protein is CASSQETLEAFF.

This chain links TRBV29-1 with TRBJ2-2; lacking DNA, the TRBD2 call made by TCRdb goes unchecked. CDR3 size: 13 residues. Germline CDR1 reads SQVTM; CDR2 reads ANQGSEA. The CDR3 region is CSAMGPDTGELFF.

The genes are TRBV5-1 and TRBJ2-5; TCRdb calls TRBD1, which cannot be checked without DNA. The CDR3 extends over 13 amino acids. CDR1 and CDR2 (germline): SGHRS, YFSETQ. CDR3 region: CASSRNRGETQYF.

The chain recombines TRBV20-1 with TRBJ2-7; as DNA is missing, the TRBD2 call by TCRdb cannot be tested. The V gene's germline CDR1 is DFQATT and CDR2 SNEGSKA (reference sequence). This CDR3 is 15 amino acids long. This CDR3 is CSAIDGASGSYEQYF.

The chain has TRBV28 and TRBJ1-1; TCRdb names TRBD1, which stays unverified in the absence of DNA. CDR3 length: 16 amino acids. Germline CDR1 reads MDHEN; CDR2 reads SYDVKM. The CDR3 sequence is CASSLPFDRENTEAFF.

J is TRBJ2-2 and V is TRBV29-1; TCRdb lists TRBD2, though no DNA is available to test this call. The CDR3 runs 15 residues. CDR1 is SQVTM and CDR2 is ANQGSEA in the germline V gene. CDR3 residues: CSVSSGRDFTGELFF.

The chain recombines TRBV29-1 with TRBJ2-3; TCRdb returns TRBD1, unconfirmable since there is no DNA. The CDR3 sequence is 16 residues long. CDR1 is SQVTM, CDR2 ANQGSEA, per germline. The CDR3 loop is CSVDLRVERSTDTQYF.

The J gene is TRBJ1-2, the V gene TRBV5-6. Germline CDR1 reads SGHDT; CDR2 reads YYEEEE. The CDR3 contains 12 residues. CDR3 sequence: CASQRPLSGYTF.

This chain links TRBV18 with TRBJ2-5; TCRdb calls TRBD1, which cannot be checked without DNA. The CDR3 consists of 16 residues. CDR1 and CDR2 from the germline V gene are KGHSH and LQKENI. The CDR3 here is CASSPPRGETLETQYF.

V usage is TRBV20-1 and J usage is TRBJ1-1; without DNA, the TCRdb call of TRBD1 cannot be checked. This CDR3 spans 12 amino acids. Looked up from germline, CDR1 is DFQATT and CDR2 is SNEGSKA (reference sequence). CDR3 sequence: CSARGQGTEAFF.

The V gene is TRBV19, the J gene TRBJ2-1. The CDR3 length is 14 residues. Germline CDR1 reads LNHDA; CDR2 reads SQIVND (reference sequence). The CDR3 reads CASSLDEPYNEQFF.

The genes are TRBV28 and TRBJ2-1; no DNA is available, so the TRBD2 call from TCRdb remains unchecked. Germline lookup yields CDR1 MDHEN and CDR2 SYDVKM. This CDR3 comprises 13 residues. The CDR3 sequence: CASSERSYNEQFF.

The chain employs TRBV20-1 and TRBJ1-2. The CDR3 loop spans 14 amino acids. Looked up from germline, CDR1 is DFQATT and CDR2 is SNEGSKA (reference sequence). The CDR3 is CSARISGANYGYTF.

CDR3 sequence: CASSYLRGAGAGELFF. This sequence joins TRBV6-5 and TRBJ2-2; TCRdb picks TRBD1, but there is no DNA to check that call. In germline, CDR1 is MNHEY, CDR2 SVGAGI. The CDR3 loop spans 16 amino acids.

The CDR3 loop is CASREEVNNEQFF. The genes are TRBV3-1 and TRBJ2-1; TCRdb's assignment of TRBD2 cannot be checked, as there is no DNA. The CDR3 spans 13 residues. Germline CDR1 reads LGHDT; CDR2 reads YNNKEL (reference sequence).